This T cell receptor (beta chain) was sequenced in a study of tissue T cells after allogeneic stem cell transplantation (dated by TCRdb to 2021 to 2024). For context, the study as a whole: The study profiled TCR beta repertoires across many tissues from research autopsies of patients with and without GVHD, plus mouse models of GVHD. The human arm was conducted as a prospective observational study, and neither blinding nor randomization was performed.

Overall study results and their limits: Not many T cell clones showed up in more than one patient, yet clustering based on motifs uncovered repertoire signatures that were shared across patients in a tissue-specific way. The study did not determine which tissue TCRs were alloreactive or antigen-specific, and some clones might have been persisting host cells. The patient cohort was small and varied clinically, and sampling depth was recognized as a limitation. Within patients, how anatomically similar the tissues were was a key factor in shaping TCR repertoire composition, regardless of disease or transplant status. Blood and spleen T cells captured only a limited portion of the TCR repertoire detected in tissues, in both patients and mice.

Per the publication, the time point label means: mouse harvest day 14 after allogeneic transplant. Mouse grafts combined 10^7 T-cell-depleted bone marrow cells with 10^6 splenic CD5+ T cells, given via tail vein injection. Mouse GVHD was modeled in a major MHC-mismatch B6 (H2b) into BALB/c (H2d) model, with tissues profiled at day 7 or 14. On day 7 or 14 post-transplant, mouse tissues and retro-orbital blood were harvested with separate sterile tools for each animal, and livers were flushed before harvest. Before genomic DNA isolation with the DNeasy Blood & Tissue Kit, mouse tissues were minced using razor blades in buffered saline. On this clone: Its antigen is currently not known. The receptor originates from a mouse, and its gene names and germline sequences are accordingly murine. The read ends 1 residue before the CDR3 terminus; that terminus is restored from the germline J gene.

Libraries were made using the immunoSEQ multiplex PCR assay. Adaptive Biotechnologies performed the TCRbeta CDR3 sequencing at survey depth and reported CDR3 sequences, V/J genes, productive frequency and template counts. Amplification of TCR beta CDR3 regions was performed from genomic DNA rather than from RNA. In the original analysis: Jensen-Shannon divergence served to quantify pairwise repertoire overlap between tissues, with 0 meaning identical and 1 meaning complete divergence. Based on pairwise JSD values, tissues were grouped by single-linkage agglomerative hierarchical clustering, and the results were shown as dendrograms. GLIPH2 was applied to all patient samples using simulation_depth 1000, kmer_min_depth 3, and cdr3_length_cutoff 8, and only groups with more than two unique CDR3s were retained. A standardized tissue-overlap score was generated by extrapolating Jaccard GLIPH-group overlap across patients to a standard repertoire size of 1000 clones. Linear mixed-effect models, with tissue included as a fixed effect and individual included as a random effect, were used to assess associations of diversity with clinical or experimental variables. TCRdb retrieved this table from immuneACCESS and kept in-frame rearrangements only. Not all clones are present; in checked studies, unresolved V genes account for under half, and no reason is known for the remainder. The V and J calls and the clone size are those of that table, but D and trimming were determined from the DNA. The sample table contains roughly 8,600 clones; only one count was recorded for roughly 34% of them. 4% to 5.5% of the sample goes to the ten largest clones.

Unmatched junction bases come to 1, with V trimmed by 5 bases and J by 4 bases. CDR1 SGHSA and CDR2 FRNQAP were looked up in the germline V gene. From the cysteine up to the phenylalanine, the CDR3 has a length of 13 residues. Only the CDR3 bases that were read are kept: 36 of them, in frame from base 1. This receptor chain uses TRBV16 and TRBJ1-4; TRBD1 aligns with 7 central bases. The TCR originated in a female BALB/c mouse given C57BL/6 T cells with graft-versus-host disease after an allogeneic hematopoietic cell transplant. The material sequenced was skin. The CDR3 corresponds to CASSRDSNERLFF. Incomplete CDR3 DNA: TGTGCAAGCAGCCGGGACAGCAACGAAAGATTATTT.